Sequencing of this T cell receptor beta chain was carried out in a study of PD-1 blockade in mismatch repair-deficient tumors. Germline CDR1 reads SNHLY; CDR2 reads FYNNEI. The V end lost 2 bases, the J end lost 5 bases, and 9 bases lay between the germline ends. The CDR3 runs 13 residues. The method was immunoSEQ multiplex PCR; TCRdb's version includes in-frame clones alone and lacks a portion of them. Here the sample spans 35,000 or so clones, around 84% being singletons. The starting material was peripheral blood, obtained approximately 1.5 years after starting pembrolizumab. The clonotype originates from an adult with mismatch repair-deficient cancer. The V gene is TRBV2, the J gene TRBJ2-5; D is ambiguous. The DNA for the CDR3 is TGTGCCAGCAGTGAATACATTACGGAGACCCAGTACTTC. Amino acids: CASSEYITETQYF.